This TCR beta chain stems from a study of blood T cell repertoires in COVID-19. J lost 6 bases, V lost 4 bases, and 7 bases had no gene match. Germline V CDR1 and CDR2: LNHDA, SQIVND (reference sequence). The CDR3 consists of 15 residues. In this sample, this clone turned up once. Here immunoSEQ multiplex PCR was the method, and the copy in TCRdb shows in-frame clones only, minus some. The sample has about 47,000 clones, about four fifths seen once. This chain connects TRBV19 to TRBJ1-5, with 9 positions matching TRBD1. Sequences were obtained from peripheral blood. The origin of this receptor is a woman at least 80 years old with COVID-19, enrolled during active disease. CDR3 loop: CASSTRDRVFQPQHF. In DNA, the CDR3 is TGTGCCAGTAGTACCCGGGACAGGGTGTTTCAGCCCCAGCATTTT.